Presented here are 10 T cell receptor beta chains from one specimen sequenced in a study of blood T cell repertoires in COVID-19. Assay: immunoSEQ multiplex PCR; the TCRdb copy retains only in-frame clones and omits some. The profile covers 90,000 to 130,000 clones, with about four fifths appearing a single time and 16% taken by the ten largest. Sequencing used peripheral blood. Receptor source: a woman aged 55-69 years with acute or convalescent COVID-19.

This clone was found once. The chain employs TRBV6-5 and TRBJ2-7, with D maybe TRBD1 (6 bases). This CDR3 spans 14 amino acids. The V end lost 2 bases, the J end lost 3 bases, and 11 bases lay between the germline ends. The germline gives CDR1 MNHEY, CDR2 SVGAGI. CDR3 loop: CASSYGGRGYEQYF. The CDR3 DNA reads TGTGCCAGCAGTTACGGGGGCAGGGGCTACGAGCAGTACTTC.

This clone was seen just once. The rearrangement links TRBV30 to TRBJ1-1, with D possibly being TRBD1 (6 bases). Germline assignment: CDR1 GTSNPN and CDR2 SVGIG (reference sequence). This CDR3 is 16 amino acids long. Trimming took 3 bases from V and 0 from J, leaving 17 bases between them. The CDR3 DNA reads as TGTGCCTGGAGCGTTACAGGGAAGGGGATGAACACTGAAGCTTTCTTT. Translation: CAWSVTGKGMNTEAFF.

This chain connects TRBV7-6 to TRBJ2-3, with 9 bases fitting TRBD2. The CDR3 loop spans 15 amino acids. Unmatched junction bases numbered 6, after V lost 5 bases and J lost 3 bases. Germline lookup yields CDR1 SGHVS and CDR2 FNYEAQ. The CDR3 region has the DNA TGTGCCAGCAGCCCGACTAGCGGCCTTACAGATACGCAGTATTTT. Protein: CASSPTSGLTDTQYF.

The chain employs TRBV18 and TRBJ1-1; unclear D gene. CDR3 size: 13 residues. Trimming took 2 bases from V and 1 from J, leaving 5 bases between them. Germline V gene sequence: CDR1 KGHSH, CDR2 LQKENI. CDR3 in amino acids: CASSPVRNTEAFF. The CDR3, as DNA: TGTGCCAGCTCACCAGTTCGGAACACTGAAGCTTTCTTT.

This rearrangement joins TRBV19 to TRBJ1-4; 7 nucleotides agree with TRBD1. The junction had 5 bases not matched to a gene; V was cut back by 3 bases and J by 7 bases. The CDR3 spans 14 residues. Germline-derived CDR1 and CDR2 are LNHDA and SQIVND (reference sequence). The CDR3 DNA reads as TGTGCCAGTAGTATTGGAGGGGGCGGTGAAAAACTGTTTTTT. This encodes CASSIGGGGEKLFF.

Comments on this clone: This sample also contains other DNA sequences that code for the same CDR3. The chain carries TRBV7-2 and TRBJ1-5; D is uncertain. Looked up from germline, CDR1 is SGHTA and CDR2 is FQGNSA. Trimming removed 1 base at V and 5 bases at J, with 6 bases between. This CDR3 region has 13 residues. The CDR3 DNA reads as TGTGCCAGCAGCTTAGGGGGAGATCAGCCCCAGCATTTT. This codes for CASSLGGDQPQHF.

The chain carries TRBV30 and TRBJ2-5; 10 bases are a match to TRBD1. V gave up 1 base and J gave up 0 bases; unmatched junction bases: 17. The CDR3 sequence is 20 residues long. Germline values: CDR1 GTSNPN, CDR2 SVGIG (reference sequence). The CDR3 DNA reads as TGTGCCTGGAGTGGGCTGGGACAGGGGCCCCCAATTCTGTACCAAGAGACCCAGTACTTC. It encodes CAWSGLGQGPPILYQETQYF. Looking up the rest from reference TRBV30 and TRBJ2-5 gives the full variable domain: SQTIHQWPATLVQPVGSPLSLECTVEGTSNPNLYWYRQAAGRGLQLLFYSVGIGQISSEVPQNLSASRPQDRQFILSSKKLLLSDSGFYLCAWSGLGQGPPILYQETQYFGPGTRLLVL.

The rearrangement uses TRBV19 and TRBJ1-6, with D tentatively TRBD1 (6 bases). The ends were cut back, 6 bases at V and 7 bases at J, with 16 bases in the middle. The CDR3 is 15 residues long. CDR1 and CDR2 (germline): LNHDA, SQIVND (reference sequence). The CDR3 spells CASRPPGHRNSPLHF. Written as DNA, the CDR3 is TGTGCCAGTAGGCCACCGGGACATCGGAATTCACCCCTCCACTTT. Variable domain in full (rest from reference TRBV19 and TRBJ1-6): DGGITQSPKYLFRKEGQNVTLSCEQNLNHDAMYWYRQDPGQGLRLIYYSQIVNDFQKGDIAEGYSVSREKKESFPLTVTSAQKNPTAFYLCASRPPGHRNSPLHFGNGTRLTVT.

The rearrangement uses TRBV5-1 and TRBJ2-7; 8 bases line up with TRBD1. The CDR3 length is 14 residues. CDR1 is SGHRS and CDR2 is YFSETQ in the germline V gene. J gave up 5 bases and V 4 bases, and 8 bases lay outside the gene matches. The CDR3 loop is CASSGRTGRNEQYF. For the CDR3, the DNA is TGCGCCAGCAGCGGGAGGACAGGGAGAAACGAGCAGTACTTC.

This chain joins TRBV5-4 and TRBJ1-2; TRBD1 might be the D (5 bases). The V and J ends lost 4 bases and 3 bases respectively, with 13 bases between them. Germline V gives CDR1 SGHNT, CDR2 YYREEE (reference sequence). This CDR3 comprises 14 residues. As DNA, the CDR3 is TGTGCCAGCAGCGGCGCCGGGGGGGACTATGGCTACACCTTC. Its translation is CASSGAGGDYGYTF.